The 26 T cell receptor beta chains in this list originate from one sample, sequenced in a study of blood T cell repertoires in COVID-19. Generated by immunoSEQ multiplex PCR, the TCRdb table keeps only in-frame clones and is missing some. The profile covers around 220,000 clones, with roughly 80% appearing a single time and roughly 7.8% taken by the ten largest. The sequenced sample was peripheral blood. All receptors come from a woman older than 75 with COVID-19, enrolled during active disease.

The chain recombines TRBV28 with TRBJ1-5, with 7 bases aligning to TRBD1. CDR1 MDHEN and CDR2 SYDVKM come from the germline V gene. The junction had 9 bases not matched to a gene; V was cut back by 6 bases and J by 1 base. This CDR3 spans 16 amino acids. CDR3 coding DNA: TGTGCCAGCAGGACCCGGACAGGCGGGAGCAATCAGCCCCAGCATTTT. The encoded protein is CASRTRTGGSNQPQHF.

V usage is TRBV7-2 and J usage is TRBJ2-5; TRBD2 agrees at 10 bases. J gave up 13 bases and V 5 bases, and 16 bases lay outside the gene matches. The CDR3 extends over 15 amino acids. Looked up from germline, CDR1 is SGHTA and CDR2 is FQGNSA. The DNA of the CDR3 is TGTGCCAGCAGCCCCCGAGGACTAGCGGCGAACATCCTGTACTTC. This encodes CASSPRGLAANILYF. The full variable domain, its missing parts supplied by reference TRBV7-2 and TRBJ2-5, is GAGVSQSPSNKVTEKGKDVELRCDPISGHTALYWYRQSLGQGLEFLIYFQGNSAPDKSGLPSDRFSAERTGGSVSTLTIQRTQQEDSAVYLCASSPRGLAANILYFGPGTRLLVL.

This chain uses TRBV9 with TRBJ1-2; possible D gene TRBD1, 6 bases. Germline V lookup: CDR1 SGDLS, CDR2 YYNGEE. V gave up 0 bases and J gave up 8 bases, with 11 bases separating them. CDR3 length: 13 residues. The CDR3 region is CASSVEGVRGYTF. Here the CDR3 DNA reads TGTGCCAGCAGCGTAGAGGGGGTGAGAGGCTACACCTTC. Looking up the rest from reference TRBV9 and TRBJ1-2 gives the full variable domain: DSGVTQTPKHLITATGQRVTLRCSPRSGDLSVYWYQQSLDQGLQFLIQYYNGEERAKGNILERFSAQQFPDLHSELNLSSLELGDSALYFCASSVEGVRGYTFGSGTRLTVV.

The chain carries TRBV29-1 and TRBJ2-7; TRBD1 agrees at 7 bases. CDR1 and CDR2 from the germline V gene are SQVTM and ANQGSEA. The trim removed 5 bases at V and 1 base at J, leaving 17 bases unmatched. The length of the CDR3 is 17 residues. As DNA, the CDR3 is TGCAGCGTTAAAACCCGGCCCGACAGGGAAGATTCCTACGAGCAGTACTTC. Its protein product is CSVKTRPDREDSYEQYF.

The gene calls are TRBV27 and TRBJ2-1; D uncertain. V was cut by 6 bases and J by 5 bases, with 11 bases left in between. Germline CDR1 reads MNHEY; CDR2 reads SMNVEV (reference sequence). The CDR3 is 13 amino acids. The CDR3 sequence is CASSNGLDNEQFF. DNA for the CDR3: TGTGCCAGCAGCAACGGTCTGGACAATGAGCAGTTCTTC.

This clone was seen a single time. This sequence joins TRBV7-3 and TRBJ1-1; D unclear. Trimming pared 1 base from V and 10 bases from J, leaving 10 bases between. The CDR3 runs to 12 residues. Germline-derived CDR1 and CDR2 are SGHTA and FQGTGA. CDR3 sequence (DNA): TGTGCCAGCAGCTTAAGCGGGGAAAGAGCTTTCTTT. It encodes CASSLSGERAFF.

This sequence joins TRBV7-2 and TRBJ2-7; 11 bases line up with TRBD2. Trimming cost V 5 bases and J 0 bases; bases outside gene matches: 6. CDR3 size: 16 residues. CDR1 is SGHTA, CDR2 FQGNSA, per germline. CDR3 sequence (DNA): TGTGCCAGCAGCGGACTGGGACTAGCGGTCTCCTACGAGCAGTACTTC. Translated: CASSGLGLAVSYEQYF.

This clone was observed a single time. This chain uses TRBV4-2 with TRBJ1-5; D might be TRBD1 (6 bases). CDR1 and CDR2 from the germline V gene are LGHNA and YNFKEQ. The CDR3 has 18 amino acids. V lost 1 base, J lost 5 bases, and 21 bases lay in between. The CDR3 coding sequence is TGTGCCAGCAGCCAAGGGGCAAGGGGGTCCAGGGTTTATCAGCCCCAGCATTTT. It encodes CASSQGARGSRVYQPQHF.

V is TRBV28 and J is TRBJ2-2, with D possibly matching TRBD2 (6 bases). Germline-derived CDR1 and CDR2 are MDHEN and SYDVKM. This CDR3 is 13 amino acids long. The V and J ends lost 7 bases and 4 bases respectively, with 10 bases between them. CDR3 region: CASTPGGTGELFF. The CDR3 DNA reads as TGTGCCAGCACCCCCGGGGGCACCGGGGAGCTGTTTTTT.

The CDR3 sequence is CAISSGETGARTEAFF. CDR3 coding DNA: TGTGCCATCAGTTCGGGGGAGACGGGCGCGAGAACTGAAGCTTTCTTT. The chain couples TRBV10-3 to TRBJ1-1; D might be TRBD1 (5 bases). The CDR3 covers 16 residues. Germline CDR1 reads ENHRY; CDR2 reads SYGVKD. V was clipped by 5 bases and J by 5 bases, with 21 bases between them.

The J gene is TRBJ2-7, the V gene TRBV27; 7 positions match TRBD1. Germline loops: CDR1 MNHEY, CDR2 SMNVEV (reference sequence). V was pared by 6 bases and J by 3 bases, with 11 bases of the junction left unmatched. CDR3 size: 15 residues. The CDR3 sequence is CASSLGTDRFYEQYF. The DNA for the CDR3 is TGTGCCAGCAGCCTAGGGACAGATAGGTTCTACGAGCAGTACTTC.

This CDR3 is CASSPRTGADTQYF. CDR3 nucleotides: TGTGCCAGCAGCCCTCGGACAGGGGCAGATACGCAGTATTTT. This chain connects TRBV7-2 to TRBJ2-3; 9 positions agree with TRBD1. CDR1 SGHTA and CDR2 FQGNSA come from the germline V gene. The V gene end was trimmed by 5 bases and the J gene end by 4 bases; junction bases not matched to a gene: 4. The CDR3 spans 14 residues.

The V call is TRBV25-1, the J call TRBJ1-3; D gene uncertain. There are 16 residues in the CDR3. V was clipped by 5 bases and J by 3 bases, with 17 bases between them. Looked up from germline, CDR1 is MGHDK and CDR2 is SYGVNS. The CDR3 DNA follows: TGTGCCAGCAGTTCTCCGCTGGGGAGCGGTGGAAACACCATATATTTT. Translated, it gives CASSSPLGSGGNTIYF.

The chain combines TRBV7-8 with TRBJ2-1; no clear D gene. The CDR3 is made up of 14 amino acids. V was shortened by 0 bases and J by 6 bases, with 9 bases between the two germline ends. CDR1 and CDR2 from the germline V gene are SGHVS and FQNEAQ. This chain's CDR3 is CASSLAGQVNEQFF. CDR3 nucleotide sequence: TGTGCCAGCAGCTTAGCGGGCCAAGTCAATGAGCAGTTCTTC.

The chain couples TRBV3-1 (or the pseudogene TRBV3-2) to TRBJ2-3; 9 bases align to TRBD2. V shed 3 bases and J 3 bases; nucleotides not matched to a gene: 7. Germline CDR1 and CDR2: LGHDT and YNNKEL (reference sequence). The CDR3 consists of 16 residues. The CDR3 DNA reads TGTGCCAGCAGCCACCCGAAGGCGGGGGGGACAGATACGCAGTATTTT. Its translation is CASSHPKAGGTDTQYF.

The chain recombines TRBV6-6 with TRBJ1-1, with a weak D call TRBD1 (5 bases). The V end lost 4 bases, the J end lost 2 bases, and 11 bases lay between the germline ends. The CDR3 loop spans 14 amino acids. Germline values: CDR1 MNHNY, CDR2 SVGAGI (reference sequence). The CDR3 DNA follows: TGTGCCAGCAGTTCCCTGGGGGGTAACACTGAAGCTTTCTTT. It yields the protein CASSSLGGNTEAFF.

The chain is built from TRBV14 and TRBJ2-1; the D is unclear. CDR3 length equals 14 residues. Trimming took 5 bases from V and 0 from J, leaving 8 bases between them. Germline loops: CDR1 SGHDN, CDR2 FVKESK. The CDR3 DNA is TGTGCCAGCAGCGAGGCGAACTCCTACAATGAGCAGTTCTTC. Amino acid sequence: CASSEANSYNEQFF.

V is TRBV12-3 or TRBV12-4 and J is TRBJ1-1; tentatively, D is TRBD1 (6 bases). The V and J ends lost 3 bases and 7 bases respectively, with 9 bases between them. The CDR3 loop spans 12 amino acids. The CDR3 region is CASSFDRSEAFF. CDR3 sequence (DNA): TGTGCCAGCAGTTTCGACAGGAGTGAAGCTTTCTTT.

The J gene is TRBJ1-1, the V gene TRBV3-1 (or the pseudogene TRBV3-2); a weak D match, TRBD1 (6 bases). CDR1 and CDR2 (germline): LGHDT, YNNKEL (reference sequence). This CDR3 spans 14 amino acids. Trimming removed 2 bases at V and 1 base at J, with 8 bases between. The chain's CDR3 is CASSQQQGNTEAFF. DNA for the CDR3: TGTGCCAGCAGCCAACAACAGGGGAACACTGAAGCTTTCTTT.

The chain employs TRBV19 and TRBJ1-1; D is possibly TRBD1 (5 bases). V lost 3 bases and J lost 4, with 15 bases in between. CDR3 length: 15 amino acids. Germline CDR1 is LNHDA and CDR2 is SQIVND (reference sequence). DNA of the CDR3: TGTGCCAGTAGTATTAACCCAGGGTCTGGCACTGAAGCTTTCTTT. It encodes CASSINPGSGTEAFF.

The chain has TRBV5-1 and TRBJ1-6, with 7 bases lining up with TRBD1. V was clipped by 1 base and J by 9 bases; unmatched bases: 4. The germline gives CDR1 SGHRS, CDR2 YFSETQ. This CDR3 comprises 14 residues. The CDR3 reads CASSLFDRASPLHF. As DNA, the CDR3 is TGCGCCAGCAGCTTGTTCGACAGGGCTTCACCCCTCCACTTT.

This clone was counted a single time. This sequence joins TRBV5-8 and TRBJ1-2; D remains ambiguous. The germline V gene encodes CDR1 SGHTS and CDR2 YDEGEE. This CDR3 region has 16 residues. Trimming cost V 5 bases and J 4 bases, with 21 bases left between them. CDR3 nucleotides: TGTGCCAGCAGTCTCGCCCGGACCGGGAAGGGCTATGGCTACACCTTC. Its translation is CASSLARTGKGYGYTF.

The rearrangement joins TRBV5-1 to TRBJ2-7; 8 nucleotides match TRBD2. This CDR3 contains 14 residues. The V gene's germline CDR1 is SGHRS and CDR2 YFSETQ. V lost 7 bases and J lost 4; bases outside the gene matches: 10. CDR3 in DNA: TGCGCCAGCGGACGGGGGGGCCCTATATACGAGCAGTACTTC. Protein product: CASGRGGPIYEQYF.

This chain uses TRBV2 with TRBJ2-7, with TRBD2 identical over 15 bases. The CDR3 runs 15 residues. V gave up 6 bases and J gave up 3 bases; unmatched junction bases: 3. Germline lookup yields CDR1 SNHLY and CDR2 FYNNEI. CDR3 nucleotides: TGTGCCAGCAGGGGACTAGCGGGGGGTCGCTACGAGCAGTACTTC. Translation gives CASRGLAGGRYEQYF.

The rearrangement links TRBV10-3 to TRBJ2-3, with 8 bases fitting TRBD2. Germline values: CDR1 ENHRY, CDR2 SYGVKD. The CDR3 is 15 residues long. J lost 0 bases, V lost 8 bases, and 7 bases had no gene match. CDR3 loop: CAIRAGGESTDTQYF. The CDR3 region has the DNA TGTGCCATCCGGGCGGGGGGCGAGAGCACAGATACGCAGTATTTT.

This clone was detected only once. CDR3 sequence (DNA): TGTGCCAGCAGCAGCCGAAGACAGGGATATAATGAAAAACTGTTTTTT. Protein sequence: CASSSRRQGYNEKLFF. The rearrangement uses TRBV21-1 and TRBJ1-4; TRBD1 is the table's D call and was not checked against the DNA. TRBV21-1 is reported as a pseudogene. The CDR3 sequence is 16 residues long.